These 17 T cell receptor beta chains were all obtained from the same sample, sequenced in a study of T cells in Graves' hyperthyroidism and ophthalmopathy. Using RNA transcripts as the source, TCR beta CDR3 regions were amplified. The HTBI primer set was used in a first-round RT-PCR of the TCR CDR3. MiXCR was run by TCRdb on the multiplex PCR reads, yielding one entry per CDR3 protein. The sample carries more than 500,000 distinct CDR3 sequences, 40% to 55% recorded once. Sequencing was done on a sample of peripheral blood or thyroid tissue (not recorded which). Every receptor here comes from an adult woman with Graves' disease, either hyperthyroidism or ophthalmopathy (not recorded which).

The sample holds many counts of this clonotype. V and J are TRBV7-2 and TRBJ2-7, with D perhaps matching TRBD2 (5 bases). Germline V lookup: CDR1 SGHTA, CDR2 FQGNSA. This CDR3 has 15 residues. Between the trimmed V and J ends, which lost 6 bases and 0 bases, there was a span of 15 bases. The CDR3 DNA is TGTGCCAGCAGTGAGGGCCCCAGGAGCTCCTACGAGCAGTACTTC. Amino acids: CASSEGPRSSYEQYF.

The V and J genes are TRBV12-3 or TRBV12-4 and TRBJ1-5, with 10 bases that match TRBD1. The CDR3 is 16 residues long. V lost 1 base to trimming and J lost 2 bases; unmatched junction nucleotides: 2. The CDR3 here is CASSLVTGGGNQPQHF. CDR3 nucleotide sequence: TGTGCCAGCAGTTTAGTGACAGGGGGCGGCAATCAGCCCCAGCATTTT.

This clonotype was seen ten or more times. The chain recombines TRBV2 with TRBJ1-1; unclear D gene. The V gene lost 7 bases and the J gene lost 1 base, with 1 base spanning the gap. The CDR3 is 10 amino acids. In germline, CDR1 is SNHLY, CDR2 FYNNEI. The CDR3 is CASTNTEAFF. Written as DNA, the CDR3 is TGTGCCAGCACGAACACTGAAGCTTTCTTT. Complete variable domain (other parts from reference TRBV2 and TRBJ1-1): EPEVTQTPSHQVTQMGQEVILRCVPISNHLYFYWYRQILGQKVEFLVSFYNNEISEKSEIFDDQFSVERPDGSNFTLKIRSTKLEDSAMYFCASTNTEAFFGQGTRLTVV.

Notes on this clonotype: The conserved phenylalanine or tryptophan is not found at the CDR3 terminus, so this likely reflects a read error. The limits of the CDR3 on the DNA are not certain, so only TCRdb's listed CDR3 is given. The chain couples TRBV14 to TRBJ1-4; TRBD1, the table's D call, lacks a check against the DNA. CDR1 and CDR2 from the germline V gene are SGHDN and FVKESK. The CDR3 comprises 12 residues, both ends counted. This chain's CDR3 is CASSRDRQGTVN.

Turning to this clonotype: The germline gene is not matched at one end of the junction; a read error may be the cause. The chain is built from TRBV7-3 and TRBJ1-2; perhaps TRBD1 as D (5 bases). This CDR3 contains 15 residues. The germline V gene has CDR1 SGHTA and CDR2 FQGTGA. The CDR3, as DNA: TGTCCCAGCAGCCATCCTCCGCGGGGCCAAAATGGCTACACCTTC. Its protein product is CPSSHPPRGQNGYTF.

This sequence joins TRBV10-2 and TRBJ2-5, with D possibly being TRBD2 (6 bases). Germline values: CDR1 WSHSY, CDR2 SAAADI. V was pared by 4 bases and J by 5 bases, with 14 bases between. CDR3 length equals 14 residues. CDR3 sequence (DNA): TGCGCCAGCAGTGTGCGGGGACCTCCGGAGACCCAGTACTTC. It specifies CASSVRGPPETQYF.

This clonotype was found many times. The V gene is TRBV7-9, the J gene TRBJ2-7; the match to TRBD2 covers 7 bases. The CDR3 spans 17 residues. After removal of 5 bases from V and 0 bases from J, the junction contained 13 bases not matched to a gene. The germline V gene encodes CDR1 SEHNR and CDR2 FQNEAQ (reference sequence). CDR3 coding DNA: TGTGCCAGCAGCCCGAGGGAGGGCGGGAAGAGCTCCTACGAGCAGTACTTC. As protein: CASSPREGGKSSYEQYF.

This clonotype was observed many times. The CDR3 sequence is CASSLVRGEQYF. The CDR3 DNA is TGTGCCAGCAGCTTAGTGAGGGGGGAGCAGTACTTC. The V and J genes are TRBV7-9 and TRBJ2-7; weak D call: TRBD1 (6 bases). The CDR3 is made up of 12 amino acids. Per the germline V gene, CDR1 is SEHNR and CDR2 is FQNEAQ (reference sequence). V lost 1 base, J lost 7 bases, and 8 bases lay in between.

This clonotype was picked up many times. The CDR3 region is CASSPRGDNSPLHF. CDR3 in DNA: TGTGCCAGCAGCCCACGGGGGGATAATTCACCCCTCCACTTT. The rearrangement joins TRBV11-2 to TRBJ1-6; tentatively, D is TRBD1 (5 bases). Trimming removed 5 bases at V and 5 bases at J, with 10 bases between. Germline V CDR1 and CDR2: SGHAT, FQNNGV. This CDR3 region has 14 residues. The full variable domain, in which reference TRBV11-2 and TRBJ1-6 provide the parts outside the CDR3, is EAGVAQSPRYKIIEKRQSVAFWCNPISGHATLYWYQQILGQGPKLLIQFQNNGVVDDSQLPKDRFSAERLKGVDSTLKIQPAKLEDSAVYLCASSPRGDNSPLHFGNGTRLTVT.

The J gene is TRBJ2-2, the V gene TRBV20-1, with 8 bases fitting TRBD2. V trimming: 5 bases; J trimming: 4 bases; junction bases outside the gene matches: 6. The germline V gene has CDR1 DFQATT and CDR2 SNEGSKA (reference sequence). CDR3 length: 14 amino acids. The CDR3: CSARRSGSTGELFF. The CDR3 DNA reads TGCAGTGCTCGACGGAGCGGGAGCACCGGGGAGCTGTTTTTT.

This chain uses TRBV29-1 with TRBJ2-7, with a tentative D call TRBD2 (5 bases). CDR1 is SQVTM and CDR2 is ANQGSEA in the germline V gene. The CDR3 is made up of 13 amino acids. V lost 2 bases and J lost 0, with 8 bases in between. Written as DNA, the CDR3 is TGCAGCGTTGAAAAAGCGGCCTCCTACGAGCAGTACTTC. Amino acids: CSVEKAASYEQYF.

This clonotype was seen ten or more times. V is TRBV12-3 or TRBV12-4 and J is TRBJ2-2; TRBD2 matches at 11 bases. The junction had 2 bases not matched to a gene; V was cut back by 5 bases and J by 3 bases. The CDR3 is made up of 15 amino acids. For the CDR3, the DNA is TGTGCCAGCAGTAGGACTAGCGGGCACACCGGGGAGCTGTTTTTT. Translation gives CASSRTSGHTGELFF.

This chain's CDR3 is CASSETGGVTEAFF. The CDR3 DNA is TGTGCCAGCAGTGAAACAGGGGGGGTCACTGAAGCTTTCTTT. The genes are TRBV6-5 and TRBJ1-1; 8 nucleotides agree with TRBD1. With 5 bases clipped from V and 4 bases from J, the junction kept 6 bases outside the gene matches. Germline CDR1 MNHEY, CDR2 SVGAGI. The CDR3 extends over 14 amino acids.

V and J are TRBV12-3 or TRBV12-4 and TRBJ1-4; tentative D call: TRBD1 (5 bases). The V gene lost 9 bases and the J gene lost 0 bases, with 8 bases spanning the gap. The CDR3 loop spans 13 amino acids. The CDR3 protein is CASSQATNEKLFF. CDR3 DNA sequence: TGTGCCAGTTCACAGGCAACTAATGAAAAACTGTTTTTT.

With respect to this clonotype: A much larger clonotype is one base distant, so this may be a read error. The genes are TRBV19 and TRBJ1-4; D remains ambiguous. The CDR3 has 19 amino acids. Germline CDR1 and CDR2: LNHDA and SQIVND (reference sequence). V lost 5 bases and J 0 bases, leaving 22 bases between the germline ends. The DNA of the CDR3 is TGTGCCAGTAGTGTATCGGTACGGCTCCGCACGACAACTAATGAAAAACTGTTTTTT. This sequence encodes CASSVSVRLRTTTNEKLFF.

This chain joins TRBV9 and TRBJ1-4, with a tentative D call TRBD1 (5 bases). The CDR3 has 17 residues. The germline CDR1 and CDR2 sequences are SGDLS and YYNGEE. The germline V and J ends were trimmed by 4 bases and 7 bases, with 23 bases remaining between them. This CDR3 reads CASSLGQLGTLGEKLFF. The CDR3, as DNA: TGTGCCAGCAGCTTGGGTCAGCTTGGGACTCTTGGTGAAAAACTGTTTTTT.

The CDR3 is CAISEAREAFF. CDR3 DNA sequence: TGTGCCATCTCAGAGGCCAGGGAAGCTTTCTTT. The rearrangement links TRBV10-3 to TRBJ1-1, with D unresolved. Germline loops: CDR1 ENHRY, CDR2 SYGVKD. The CDR3 covers 11 residues. Between the trimmed V and J ends, which lost 8 bases and 8 bases, there was a span of 12 bases.